This entry lists 8 T cell receptor beta chains sequenced from one sample in a study of shared clonotypes between healthy human individuals. Clones were sequenced by immunoSEQ multiplex PCR, and TCRdb holds only the in-frame ones, with some missing. The sample has more than 2 million clones, approximately 96% seen once. The sample taken for sequencing was naive CD4+ T cells sorted from blood. Indicated subset: CD45RA+ positively selected. Receptors originate from a young man in good health.

This clone appeared once. The gene calls are TRBV7-9 and TRBJ2-3, with D perhaps matching TRBD1 (5 bases). V was cut by 5 bases and J by 2 bases, with 8 bases left in between. Germline V gives CDR1 SEHNR, CDR2 FQNEAQ (reference sequence). The CDR3 consists of 13 residues. CDR3 DNA: TGTGCCAGCAGCGTAGGGGCCACAGATACGCAGTATTTT. As protein: CASSVGATDTQYF.

The genes are TRBV5-1 and TRBJ1-5, with no clear D. The CDR3 is 13 amino acids. The V end lost 4 bases, the J end lost 4 bases, and 9 bases lay between the germline ends. Germline values: CDR1 SGHRS, CDR2 YFSETQ. CDR3 coding DNA: TGCGCCAGCAGCAAGGACCCGAATCAGCCCCAGCATTTT. Translated: CASSKDPNQPQHF.

The chain carries TRBV6-5 and TRBJ1-4; a weak D match, TRBD1 (6 bases). The CDR3 sequence is 15 residues long. Germline V gene lookup returns CDR1 MNHEY and CDR2 SVGAGI. V was clipped by 8 bases and J by 0 bases, with 13 bases between them. The chain's CDR3 is CASCPWGPTNEKLFF. CDR3 in DNA: TGTGCCAGCTGCCCTTGGGGGCCAACTAATGAAAAACTGTTTTTT.

Only a few counts were recorded for this clone. This chain connects TRBV7-9 to TRBJ2-7, with D possibly TRBD2 on 6 matching bases. V was shortened by 2 bases and J by 1 base, with 12 bases between the two germline ends. Germline loops: CDR1 SEHNR, CDR2 FQNEAQ (reference sequence). The CDR3 has 15 residues. The CDR3 here is CASSLPKGGSYEQYF. CDR3 DNA: TGTGCCAGCAGCTTACCAAAAGGAGGGTCCTACGAGCAGTACTTC.

Worth noting for this clone: This specimen includes other DNA sequences encoding the same CDR3. V is TRBV5-1 and J is TRBJ1-2; D is ambiguous. The length of the CDR3 is 13 residues. The V end lost 0 bases, the J end lost 4 bases, and 7 bases lay between the germline ends. The germline V gene has CDR1 SGHRS and CDR2 YFSETQ. This CDR3 is CASSLEGSYGYTF. In nucleotides, the CDR3 is TGCGCCAGCAGCTTGGAAGGCTCCTATGGCTACACCTTC.

This chain joins TRBV28 and TRBJ1-4, with D perhaps TRBD1 (6 bases). Trimming left V 6 bases short and J 7 bases short, with 18 bases between. The CDR3 totals 15 residues. Per germline, CDR1 MDHEN and CDR2 SYDVKM. CDR3 sequence: CASRSRDTKGEKLFF. For the CDR3, the DNA is TGTGCCAGCAGAAGCCGGGACACAAAGGGTGAAAAACTGTTTTTT.

The V call is TRBV29-1, the J call TRBJ2-3, with 10 bases identical to TRBD1. The J segment lost 3 bases and the V segment lost 7 bases, leaving 7 bases of the junction unmatched. The CDR3 contains 14 residues. In germline, CDR1 is SQVTM, CDR2 ANQGSEA. The CDR3 spells CSGSRDRGTDTQYF. The CDR3 coding sequence is TGCAGCGGGTCACGGGACAGGGGTACAGATACGCAGTATTTT.

J is TRBJ1-5 and V is TRBV5-1; tentatively, D is TRBD1 (5 bases). Trimming cost V 1 base and J 4 bases, with 18 bases left between them. Germline CDR1 reads SGHRS; CDR2 reads YFSETQ. The CDR3 runs 17 residues. Here the CDR3 reads CASSLTPFGGGNQPQHF. DNA for the CDR3: TGCGCCAGCAGCTTGACCCCATTTGGGGGAGGGAATCAGCCCCAGCATTTT. Based on the CDR3 plus reference TRBV5-1 and TRBJ1-5, the full variable domain is KAGVTQTPRYLIKTRGQQVTLSCSPISGHRSVSWYQQTPGQGLQFLFEYFSETQRNKGNFPGRFSGRQFSNSRSEMNVSTLELGDSALYLCASSLTPFGGGNQPQHFGDGTRLSIL.